This T cell receptor beta chain was retrieved from a study of blood T cells in healthy people across ages. This clonotype was recorded once. Its matching antigen is unknown. The use of a sample-barcoded 5' primer and a J-beta primer mix characterized a second PCR of roughly 7 to 11 cycles. From the 5' RACE reads, TCRdb called clonotypes with MiXCR, one entry per CDR3 protein. Among over 700,000 distinct CDR3 sequences, about 55% were seen once, and the ten largest hold about 42%. Study results and caveats: Changes in expanded clonotypes were possibly confounded, as the CMV status of donors was unknown.

Trimming left V 4 bases short and J 12 bases short, with 10 bases between. CDR1 is SQVTM and CDR2 is ANQGSEA in the germline V gene. The CDR3 totals 11 residues. The clonotype originates from a man aged 80 or over in good health. Sequenced sample: blood. This chain uses TRBV29-1 with TRBJ2-6; D not resolved. The CDR3 DNA follows: TGCAGCGTTGGTAGCTCGTCCGTCCTGACTTTC. This encodes CSVGSSSVLTF.